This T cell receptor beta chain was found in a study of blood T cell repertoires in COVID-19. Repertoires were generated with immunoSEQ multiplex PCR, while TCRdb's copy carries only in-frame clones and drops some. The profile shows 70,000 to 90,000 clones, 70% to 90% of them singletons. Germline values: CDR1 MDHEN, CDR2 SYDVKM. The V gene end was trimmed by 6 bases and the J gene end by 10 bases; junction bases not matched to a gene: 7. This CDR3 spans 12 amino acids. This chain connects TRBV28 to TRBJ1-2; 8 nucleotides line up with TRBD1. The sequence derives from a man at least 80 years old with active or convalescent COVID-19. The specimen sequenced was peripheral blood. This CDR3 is CASRTRTGNYTF. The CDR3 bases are TGTGCCAGCAGAACCCGGACAGGGAACTACACCTTC.